These T cell receptor beta chains were read from a single sample in a study of T cell repertoires in cytomegalovirus infection. TCRdb recomputed calls from the reads with MiXCR, one row per CDR3 protein. The table shows approximately 700,000 distinct CDR3 sequences, with approximately 40% occurring only once. What was sequenced was PBMCs. The source of these receptors is a human donor in good health (CMV status not recorded). Some clones in this sample may be carry-over from other donors' samples. The CDR3 runs from the conserved cysteine through the conserved F or W. A D gene is named only where the DNA matches it firmly. Only some rows state a clone size, as once, few, many or a class for expanded clones.

j_call	d_call	clone_size	v_call	cdr3_nt	cdr3_aa
TRBJ2-1	NA	NA	TRBV12-5	TGTGCTAGTGGTCCCTCCAGGGGCGTCAATGAGCAGTTCTTC	CASGPSRGVNEQFF
TRBJ2-7	TRBD2	many	TRBV27	TGTGCCAGCAGCGGCGGGGGGCCATACGAGCAGTACTTC	CASSGGGPYEQYF
TRBJ2-5	NA	few	TRBV19	TGTGCCAGTAGTATAGGCAGGGAAGAGACCCAGTACTTC	CASSIGREETQYF
TRBJ1-5	NA	many	TRBV7-2	TGTGCCAGCAGCTTAGGCCTCCGGGCAGGGGATCAGCCCCAGCATTTT	CASSLGLRAGDQPQHF
TRBJ2-5	NA	few	TRBV15	TGTGCCACCAGCAGACCACGGGGGCAAGAGACCCAGTACTTC	CATSRPRGQETQYF
TRBJ2-7	TRBD1	NA	TRBV6-6	TGTGCCAGCAGGGACAGGGGAACCTACGAGCAGTACTTC	CASRDRGTYEQYF
TRBJ2-5	TRBD1	few	TRBV6-5	TGTGCCAGCAGCGGTATACAGGGGTCTCAAGAGACCCAGTACTTC	CASSGIQGSQETQYF
TRBJ1-2	NA	many	TRBV7-8	TGTGCCAGCAGCTTAGGTAGAATGATAAATAACTATGGCTACACCTTC	CASSLGRMINNYGYTF
TRBJ1-1	NA	many	TRBV7-9	TGTGCCAGCAACCCATCGGGGGGGACTGAAGCTTTCTTT	CASNPSGGTEAFF
TRBJ1-5	NA	NA	TRBV10-3	TGTGCCATCAGTGAAGATATTGGGTCGGGGCAGCCCCAGCATTTT	CAISEDIGSGQPQHF
TRBJ2-6	NA	NA	TRBV6-6	TGTGCCAGCAGTTACTCCCCGAGACCATTAGAAGCTGGGGCCAACGTCCTGACTTTC	CASSYSPRPLEAGANVLTF
TRBJ2-3	NA	NA	TRBV12-3/TRBV12-4	TGTGCCAGCAGCTCCCCTACGGGGGCCGGAGATACGCAGTATTTT	CASSSPTGAGDTQYF
TRBJ1-1	NA	NA	TRBV7-2	TGTGTCAGCAGCTTAGACCGAGGAGCGGGCACTGAAGCTTTCTTT	CVSSLDRGAGTEAFF
TRBJ1-2	NA	NA	TRBV5-6	TGTGCCAGCATCCAGCCAGGGCTTCCTAACTATGGCTACACCTTC	CASIQPGLPNYGYTF
TRBJ2-4	TRBD2	NA	TRBV12-3/TRBV12-4	TGTGCCAGCACCCTTGAAGGCGGGAGAGCCAAAAACATTCAGTACTTC	CASTLEGGRAKNIQYF
TRBJ2-2	NA	NA	TRBV19	TGTGCCAGTAGTATCCGAGGCAGGGGATACACCGGGGAGCTGTTTTTT	CASSIRGRGYTGELFF
TRBJ2-5	TRBD2	few	TRBV29-1	TGCAGCGTCGAAAAAGGCGGGGGGACCCAGTACTTC	CSVEKGGGTQYF
TRBJ2-7	NA	few	TRBV7-6	TGTGCCAGCAGCTCAGGTACACGGATCCCCTACGAGCAGTACTTC	CASSSGTRIPYEQYF
TRBJ1-3	NA	few	TRBV25-1	TGTGCCAGCAGTGGCGTTCAGAGCTCTGGAAACACCATATATTTT	CASSGVQSSGNTIYF
TRBJ2-2	NA	NA	TRBV28	TGTGCCAGCAGCCGGGACGGAACGAACACCGGGGAGCTGTTTTTT	CASSRDGTNTGELFF
TRBJ2-3	TRBD1	few	TRBV29-1	TGCAGCGTTAGCAGGGGGCGCGGGTCAGATACGCAGTATTTT	CSVSRGRGSDTQYF
TRBJ2-5	NA	NA	TRBV10-2	TGCGCCAGCAGTTATAAGGGGGTTTTCCAGGGGACCCAGTACTTC	CASSYKGVFQGTQYF
TRBJ1-5	NA	many	TRBV7-2	TGTGCCAGCAGCCCGCAGGCGGGGACTCAGCCCCAGCATTTT	CASSPQAGTQPQHF
TRBJ2-7	TRBD1	NA	TRBV20-1	TGCAGTGCCCCGAGACAGGGGGCCCACGAGCAGTACTTC	CSAPRQGAHEQYF
TRBJ1-1	NA	few	TRBV19	TGTGCCAGTAGTAGAGTTGAACGCCCGGGGCCTGAAGCTTTCTTT	CASSRVERPGPEAFF
TRBJ1-4	NA	NA	TRBV6-5	TGTGCCAGCAGTTACTCGGGGGGAGAAGGTGCAACTAATGAAAAACTGTTTTTT	CASSYSGGEGATNEKLFF
TRBJ1-2	NA	few	TRBV4-1	TGCGCTACTAGACAGGCCTATGGCTACACCTTC	CATRQAYGYTF
TRBJ2-3	TRBD2	NA	TRBV6-6	TGTGCCAGCAGTGTCGGGGAGCGGGGGGGCGGTTTT	CASSVGERGGGF
TRBJ1-4	NA	once	TRBV27	TGTGCCAGCAGGGGGTCCACAACTAATGAAAAACTGTTTTTT	CASRGSTTNEKLFF
TRBJ1-3	TRBD1	NA	TRBV4-1	TGCGCCAGCAGCCAAGAAGGGACAGGGGGACACTCTGGAAACACCATATATTTT	CASSQEGTGGHSGNTIYF
TRBJ2-5	NA	NA	TRBV28	TGTGCCAGCAGTTACGTCAAAGAGACCCAGTACTTC	CASSYVKETQYF
TRBJ2-3	TRBD2	NA	TRBV29-1	TGCAGCGCTTCGACTAGCGGGAGTACAGATACGCAGTATTTT	CSASTSGSTDTQYF
TRBJ1-5	NA	NA	TRBV6-1	TGTGCCAGCAGTGAACGCAGAGACGGGAATCAGCCCCAGCATTTT	CASSERRDGNQPQHF
TRBJ2-7	TRBD1	few	TRBV28	TGTGCCAGCAGTTTATCGGGACAGGGACGTCCCGAGCAGTACTTC	CASSLSGQGRPEQYF
TRBJ2-3	TRBD2	NA	TRBV7-6	TGTGCCAGCAGCCGGACTAGCGTGAGGACAGATACGCAGTATTTT	CASSRTSVRTDTQYF
TRBJ1-5	NA	many	TRBV19	TGTGCCAGTAGTATCGGAGGCAATCAGCCCCAGCATTTT	CASSIGGNQPQHF
TRBJ2-7	NA	few	TRBV28	TGTGCCAGCAGTTTTGGGGGGGCCGACGAGCAGTACTTC	CASSFGGADEQYF
TRBJ1-2	TRBD1	few	TRBV7-6	TGTGCCAGCAGCCCGGACAGGGAGTCTGACTATGGCTACACCTTC	CASSPDRESDYGYTF
TRBJ2-1	NA	few	TRBV2	TGTGCCAGCAGCATACAGGGTGGGGGCGGGAATGAGCAGTTCTTC	CASSIQGGGGNEQFF
TRBJ2-1	TRBD2	NA	TRBV12-3/TRBV12-4	TGTGCCAGCAGGGGGACTAGACGGTCCTACAATGAGCAGTTCTTC	CASRGTRRSYNEQFF
TRBJ2-1	TRBD1	few	TRBV6-9	TGTGCCAGCAGTTATATTAGCAGGGGGCTTTACAATGAGCAGTTCTTC	CASSYISRGLYNEQFF
TRBJ2-1	NA	few	TRBV6-1	TGTGCCAGCAAACTCGACCCGGGCCCCTACAATGAGCAGTTCTTC	CASKLDPGPYNEQFF
TRBJ2-5	TRBD1	NA	TRBV6-8	TGTGCCAGCAGTTACGAAGGGACAGGGGGAGAGACCCAGTACTTC	CASSYEGTGGETQYF
TRBJ1-1	NA	NA	TRBV5-1	TGCGCCAGCAGCTTGGGTCCAGAGAACACTGAAGCTTTCTTT	CASSLGPENTEAFF
TRBJ2-1	TRBD2	few	TRBV20-1	TGCAGTGCTAGAGATAACCGACTAGCGGTCGAGCAGTTCTTC	CSARDNRLAVEQFF
TRBJ1-1	NA	NA	TRBV4-2	TGTGCCAGCAGCCAAGAAATTAGGACCGGGGGGAGAACTGAAGCTTTCTTT	CASSQEIRTGGRTEAFF
TRBJ2-1	TRBD2	many	TRBV6-4	TGTGCCAGCAGCGTTGATAGCGGGGGGGCTTATGAGCAGTTCTTC	CASSVDSGGAYEQFF
TRBJ2-2	NA	NA	TRBV19	TGTGCCAGTAGTATAGGGGCGACGGACACCGGGGAGCTGTTTTTT	CASSIGATDTGELFF